Only one count was recorded for the clone carrying this TCR beta chain. The germline V gene has CDR1 ENHRY and CDR2 SYGVKD. Trimming cost V 6 bases and J 2 bases; bases outside gene matches: 7. This CDR3 contains 14 residues. This entry is derived from a study of blood T cell repertoires in COVID-19. Clones were sequenced by immunoSEQ multiplex PCR, and TCRdb holds only the in-frame ones, with some missing. In the table there are 150,000 to 200,000 clones, roughly three quarters of which are singletons. The rearrangement links TRBV10-3 to TRBJ2-7, with 7 bases identical to TRBD1. The TCR was taken from a man between 60 and 75 years old with active or convalescent COVID-19. Sequenced: peripheral blood. The CDR3 bases are TGTGCCATCAGGGACAGGACAGCCGCCTACGAGCAGTACTTC. Its translation: CAIRDRTAAYEQYF.